The clone carrying this T cell receptor (beta chain) showed up just once. This sample was included in a study of shared clonotypes between healthy human individuals. Deep was the level at which the assay was run. Sequencing was performed with immunoSEQ multiplex PCR; in TCRdb, only in-frame clones are kept and a portion is missing. The table shows 2 million to 2.5 million clones, with less than 95% occurring only once. This CDR3 region has 16 residues. V gave up 5 bases and J gave up 2 bases, with 18 bases separating them. Germline V gene lookup returns CDR1 LNHDA and CDR2 SQIVND (reference sequence). Healthy HIV-negative adults without recent acute infections or vaccinations served as donors. All the donors were Caucasian adults who lived in Nashville, Tennessee.

The sequence was obtained from a man aged 18 to 29 in good health. Some clones in this sample may be carry-over from other donors' samples. The source material was naive CD4+ T cells from PBMCs. The subset was: CD45RA+ positively selected. The chain carries TRBV19 and TRBJ1-1; possibly TRBD1 for D (6 bases). The CDR3 loop is CASSDDRRFSNTEAFF. The DNA of the CDR3 is TGTGCCAGTAGTGATGACAGGAGGTTCTCCAACACTGAAGCTTTCTTT.